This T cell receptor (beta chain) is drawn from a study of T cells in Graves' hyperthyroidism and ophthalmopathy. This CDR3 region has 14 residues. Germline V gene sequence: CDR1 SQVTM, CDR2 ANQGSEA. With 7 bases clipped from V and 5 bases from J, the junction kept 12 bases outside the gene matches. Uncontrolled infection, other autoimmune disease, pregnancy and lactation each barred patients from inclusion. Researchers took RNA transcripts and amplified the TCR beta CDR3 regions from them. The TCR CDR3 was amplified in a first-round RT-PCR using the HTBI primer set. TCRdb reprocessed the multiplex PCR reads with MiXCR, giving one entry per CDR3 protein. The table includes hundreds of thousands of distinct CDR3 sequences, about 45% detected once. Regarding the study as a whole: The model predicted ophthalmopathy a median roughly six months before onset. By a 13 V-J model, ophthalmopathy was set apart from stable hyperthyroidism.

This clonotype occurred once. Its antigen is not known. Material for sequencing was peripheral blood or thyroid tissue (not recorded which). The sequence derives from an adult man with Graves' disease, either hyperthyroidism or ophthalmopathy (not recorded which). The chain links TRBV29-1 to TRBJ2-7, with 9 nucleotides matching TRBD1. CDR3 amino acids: CSASRTGASHEQYF. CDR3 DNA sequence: TGCAGCGCTAGTCGGACAGGGGCATCCCACGAGCAGTACTTC.